This T cell receptor beta chain originates from a study of cytomegalovirus exposure and HLA in healthy donors. At the level of the study: Among about 179 million T cells, an earlier analysis found 90 million to 130 million unique TCR beta sequences.

Use of 60 Vbeta and 13 Jbeta primers characterized the PCR. TCRdb's copy holds only in-frame clones and misses some; the assay was immunoSEQ multiplex PCR. There are about 200,000 clones in the sample; roughly 82% occur only once, and around 6% lies in the top ten. Worth noting for this clone: Its target is unknown.

Whole-study findings and limits: Per a later analysis, about 17,000 TCR beta sequences showed association with HLA alleles at 0.05 false discovery rate. Sequence variants that were highly shared formed a cluster that was likely a sequencing artifact.

The V gene's germline CDR1 is SSHAT and CDR2 FNYEAQ (reference sequence). V was cut by 5 bases and J by 4 bases, with 10 bases left in between. The CDR3 runs to 13 residues. The specimen was PBMCs. The chain couples TRBV7-7 to TRBJ2-3; tentatively, D is TRBD2 (5 bases). This clonotype was sampled from a man in his forties in good health and CMV-seropositive. DNA of the CDR3: TGTGCCAGCAGCCCTACAGCGGCAGATACGCAGTATTTT. As protein: CASSPTAADTQYF.